This is a list of T cell receptor beta chains from one sample in a study of Ad26.COV2.S vaccination and SARS-CoV-2 variants. Generated by immunoSEQ multiplex PCR, the TCRdb table keeps only in-frame clones and is missing some. The sample lists 240,000 or so clones; 88% were seen once. The material was peripheral blood, obtained in a trial of Ad26.COV2.S vaccine versus placebo. The receptors were gathered from a person between 18 and 65 years old who received the Ad26.COV2.S COVID-19 vaccine or a placebo. Each CDR3 is given with its conserved first and last residue. D genes are given only for firm matches. A row's size may be missing; if present it is once, few, many or a size class.

clone size	CDR3 length	V gene	D gene	J gene	CDR3 DNA	CDR3 protein
.	13	TRBV5-5	.	TRBJ1-2	TGTGCCAGCAGCCTCGGGGGGAACTATGGCTACACCTTC	CASSLGGNYGYTF
.	15	TRBV19	TRBD1	TRBJ2-2	TGTGCCAGTAGTATCCAGACAGGGGGCACCGGGGAGCTGTTTTTT	CASSIQTGGTGELFF
.	12	TRBV30	TRBD1	TRBJ1-2	TGTGCCTGGGGACAGGGGACCTATGGCTACACCTTC	CAWGQGTYGYTF
.	17	TRBV7-9	.	TRBJ1-3	TGTGCCAGCAGCCCCAAAGGGAGCTGGGGCTCTGGAAACACCATATATTTT	CASSPKGSWGSGNTIYF
few	14	TRBV18	.	TRBJ2-1	TGTGCCAGCCATACAGGCAGCTCCTACAATGAGCAGTTCTTC	CASHTGSSYNEQFF
.	17	TRBV4-3	TRBD1	TRBJ1-4	TGCGCCAGCAGCCAAAATTCCAGGGGGCGAGGGATGGAAAAACTGTTTTTT	CASSQNSRGRGMEKLFF
.	13	TRBV5-5	TRBD1	TRBJ1-1	TGTGCCAGCAGCCTCGGGACAGGTCGTGAAGCTTTCTTT	CASSLGTGREAFF
.	17	TRBV9	TRBD2	TRBJ2-5	TGTGCCAGCAGCGTTCTACCGGGACTAGCGGGAGTAGAGACCCAGTACTTC	CASSVLPGLAGVETQYF
.	13	TRBV5-4	.	TRBJ2-1	TGTGCCAGCAGAAGCGGTCAGAGCAATGAGCAGTTCTTC	CASRSGQSNEQFF
.	15	TRBV28	TRBD2	TRBJ2-1	TGTGCCAGCAGGCGACTAGCGGGAGGGGGAAATGAGCAGTTCTTC	CASRRLAGGGNEQFF
.	14	TRBV6-2/TRBV6-3	.	TRBJ2-7	TGTGCCAGCAGTTACTCGAGGTGGGGGGACGAGCAGTACTTC	CASSYSRWGDEQYF
once	16	TRBV9	TRBD2	TRBJ2-2	TGTGCCAGCAGCGTAGAACTAGCGGGGGGCACCGGGGAGCTGTTTTTT	CASSVELAGGTGELFF
.	15	TRBV18	.	TRBJ1-3	TGTGCCAGCTCACCAGCAGTCAGCTCTGGAAACACCATATATTTT	CASSPAVSSGNTIYF
.	14	TRBV5-1	.	TRBJ1-4	TGCGCCAGCAGCTTGGCCCCCACTAATGAAAAACTGTTTTTT	CASSLAPTNEKLFF
.	15	TRBV4-1	.	TRBJ1-1	TGCGCCAGCAGCCAAGTGGGGGCCCGGCGGACTGAAGCTTTCTTT	CASSQVGARRTEAFF
.	14	TRBV19	.	TRBJ1-1	TGTGCCAGTAGTATCGGGGTTTTCAGCACTGAAGCTTTCTTT	CASSIGVFSTEAFF
.	16	TRBV28	.	TRBJ1-5	TGTGCCAGCAGTCCCGGACATCCTGGGAGCAATCAGCCCCAGCATTTT	CASSPGHPGSNQPQHF
.	13	TRBV2	.	TRBJ1-2	TGTGCCAGCAGTGACGCTGGGTACTATGGCTACACCTTC	CASSDAGYYGYTF
.	14	TRBV6-5	.	TRBJ2-7	TGTGCCAGCAGTCCGGAGACGAGCTCCTACGAGCAGTACTTC	CASSPETSSYEQYF
.	14	TRBV28	.	TRBJ2-1	TGTGCCAGCAGTCATGGTACACCAAGGAATGAGCAGTTCTTC	CASSHGTPRNEQFF
many	13	TRBV12-3/TRBV12-4	.	TRBJ1-5	TGTGCCAGCAGCCAACAGGGAAATCAGCCCCAGCATTTT	CASSQQGNQPQHF
.	15	TRBV2	TRBD2	TRBJ2-1	TGTGCCAGCAGGCTACTAGCGGACCCTAACAATGAGCAGTTCTTC	CASRLLADPNNEQFF
.	14	TRBV19	.	TRBJ2-3	TGTGCCAGTAGGCATCGGGGAATCACAGATACGCAGTATTTT	CASRHRGITDTQYF
.	14	TRBV9	.	TRBJ1-5	TGTGCCAGCAGCGTAGCTCCGGGCAATCAGCCCCAGCATTTT	CASSVAPGNQPQHF
.	15	TRBV28	.	TRBJ1-2	TGTGCCAGCAGTTTTAATTCACGAGGGGGTTATGGCTACACCTTC	CASSFNSRGGYGYTF
.	15	TRBV6-2/TRBV6-3	.	TRBJ1-1	TGTGCCAGCAGTTACGTGGGGGCGCCGAGCACTGAAGCTTTCTTT	CASSYVGAPSTEAFF